This is a list of T cell receptor beta chains from one sample in a study of cytomegalovirus exposure and HLA in healthy donors. The protocol was immunoSEQ multiplex PCR, while the TCRdb copy is restricted to in-frame clones and leaves out a portion. The top ten hold roughly 1.9% of the sample, which has 85,000 to 130,000 clones, over 65% seen once. The sequenced material came from PBMCs. The receptors were gathered from a woman aged 40 to 55 in good health and CMV-seronegative. CDR3s include the opening cysteine and the closing phenylalanine or tryptophan. A D gene is named only where the DNA matches it firmly. Not every row has a clone size; where given, it reads once, few, many or a size class.

d_call,clone_size,j_call,v_call,cdr3_aa,cdr3_nt
TRBD1,-,TRBJ1-5,TRBV2,CASSVGQGYAGQPQHF,TGTGCCAGCAGTGTCGGACAGGGGTACGCCGGGCAGCCCCAGCATTTT
-,-,TRBJ2-7,TRBV5-4,CASSLEGNPYEQYF,TGTGCCAGCAGCTTGGAGGGGAACCCCTACGAGCAGTACTTC
-,-,TRBJ1-1,TRBV15,CATSDPAGARAFF,TGTGCCACCAGCGACCCGGCAGGTGCGCGAGCTTTCTTT
TRBD2,few,TRBJ2-3,TRBV11-1,CASSLGLAGVTDTQYF,TGTGCCAGCAGCTTGGGACTAGCGGGTGTCACAGATACGCAGTATTTT
-,few,TRBJ2-7,TRBV27,CASSYRASYEQYF,TGTGCCAGCAGTTACAGGGCATCCTACGAGCAGTACTTC
TRBD2,-,TRBJ2-1,TRBV11-3,CASSQTIAGAPSYNEQFF,TGTGCCAGCAGCCAAACAATAGCGGGGGCACCCTCCTACAATGAGCAGTTCTTC
TRBD1,-,TRBJ2-1,TRBV9,CASSPGGSYNEQFF,TGTGCCAGCAGCCCAGGGGGCAGCTACAATGAGCAGTTCTTC
-,-,TRBJ1-3,TRBV5-6,CASSSRWNTIYF,TGTGCCAGCAGCTCGCGTTGGAACACCATATATTTT
-,-,TRBJ2-7,TRBV9,CASSIRQVYPFEYF,TGTGCCAGCAGCATACGACAGGTATACCCATTTGAGTACTTC
-,-,TRBJ1-2,TRBV27,CAARTGAGGYTF,TGTGCCGCCAGGACGGGAGCCGGAGGCTACACCTTC
-,-,TRBJ1-3,TRBV19,CASSIRRTGNTIYF,TGTGCCAGTAGTATTCGCAGGACTGGAAACACCATATATTTT
TRBD2,-,TRBJ2-7,TRBV28,CASSSEAGVLYEQYF,TGTGCCAGCAGTTCTGAGGCGGGGGTTCTCTACGAGCAGTACTTC
-,once,TRBJ2-7,TRBV7-2,CASSPPKTSLRYEQYF,TGTGCCAGCAGCCCGCCCAAGACTTCCTTAAGGTACGAGCAGTACTTC
-,many,TRBJ1-1,TRBV4-3,CASSQGSGEAFF,TGCGCCAGCAGCCAAGGTAGTGGTGAAGCTTTCTTT
-,-,TRBJ2-2,TRBV29-1,CSVVGPGTGELFF,TGCAGCGTTGTGGGGCCGGGCACCGGGGAGCTGTTTTTT
-,-,TRBJ1-4,TRBV7-9,CASSSSGSTNEKLFF,TGTGCCAGCAGCTCCTCGGGGTCAACTAATGAAAAACTGTTTTTT
-,-,TRBJ2-5,TRBV5-1,CASSRMTQGPPQETQYF,TGCGCCAGCAGCAGGATGACACAGGGTCCCCCGCAAGAGACCCAGTACTTC
-,-,TRBJ2-1,TRBV5-1,CASSRGQTDEQFF,TGCGCCAGCAGCCGTGGACAAACAGATGAGCAGTTCTTC
-,-,TRBJ1-1,TRBV29-1,CSVDTGGTEAFF,TGCAGCGTTGATACCGGGGGGACTGAAGCTTTCTTT
-,-,TRBJ1-3,TRBV18,CASSPFGQGIYF,TGTGCCAGCTCACCCTTCGGGCAGGGAATATATTTT
-,-,TRBJ1-1,TRBV11-1,CASSFASNTEAFF,TGTGCCAGCAGCTTCGCTAGCAACACTGAAGCTTTCTTT
TRBD1,once,TRBJ1-2,TRBV5-4,CASSKDRVDYGYTF,TGTGCCAGCAGCAAGGACAGGGTCGACTATGGCTACACCTTC
-,once,TRBJ1-2,TRBV30,CAWSVSINYGYTF,TGTGCCTGGAGTGTATCCATTAACTATGGCTACACCTTC
TRBD2,once,TRBJ2-7,TRBV6-5,CASSYSVSGRNYEQYF,TGTGCCAGCAGTTACTCTGTTAGCGGGAGAAACTACGAGCAGTACTTC
-,few,TRBJ1-2,TRBV7-9,CASSLRGYGYTF,TGTGCCAGCAGCTTACGGGGATATGGCTACACCTTC
TRBD1,-,TRBJ1-2,TRBV11-2,CASSLAGGQGLGYTF,TGTGCCAGCAGCTTAGCGGGGGGACAGGGTCTTGGCTACACCTTC
TRBD1,-,TRBJ1-5,TRBV30,CAWTTGMSNQPQHF,TGTGCCTGGACGACAGGGATGAGCAATCAGCCCCAGCATTTT
-,-,TRBJ1-3,TRBV12-5,CASGLRWGIGNTIYF,TGTGCTAGTGGTTTACGTTGGGGCATTGGAAACACCATATATTTT
TRBD2,once,TRBJ2-5,TRBV5-1,CASSLLVSGSGETQYF,TGCGCCAGCAGCCTCTTGGTTAGCGGGTCGGGAGAGACCCAGTACTTC
TRBD1,-,TRBJ1-5,TRBV30,CAWNGQGGNQPQHF,TGTGCCTGGAACGGACAGGGGGGCAATCAGCCCCAGCATTTT
-,once,TRBJ2-7,TRBV27,CASSSPSDGIDEQYF,TGTGCCAGCAGTTCTCCTTCGGACGGGATAGACGAGCAGTACTTC
TRBD2,-,TRBJ2-5,TRBV5-1,CASSLSGSGETQYF,TGCGCCAGCAGCCTTAGCGGGAGCGGCGAGACCCAGTACTTC
TRBD1,-,TRBJ1-5,TRBV2,CASQLDRHSNQPQHF,TGTGCCAGCCAATTGGACAGGCATAGCAATCAGCCCCAGCATTTT
TRBD1,-,TRBJ1-2,TRBV6-5,CASSYSQGAKLKTF,TGTGCCAGCAGTTACTCCCAGGGGGCAAAGTTAAAAACCTTC
TRBD1,-,TRBJ1-6,TRBV11-1,CASSTGQGHSPLHF,TGTGCCAGCAGCACGGGACAGGGCCATTCACCCCTCCACTTT
-,-,TRBJ2-1,TRBV7-3,CASSQNPQGVNEQFF,TGTGCCAGCAGCCAAAATCCACAGGGAGTAAATGAGCAGTTCTTC
-,few,TRBJ2-3,TRBV6-5,CASSYSSDTQYF,TGTGCCAGCAGTTACTCCTCAGATACGCAGTATTTT
-,-,TRBJ2-1,TRBV2,CASAGNEQFF,TGTGCCAGCGCGGGCAATGAGCAGTTCTTC
TRBD1,-,TRBJ1-1,TRBV6-5,CASSYSGTGDTEAFF,TGTGCCAGCAGTTATTCCGGGACAGGGGACACTGAAGCTTTCTTT
-,-,TRBJ2-3,TRBV5-1,CASSLAGVAGTDTQYF,TGCGCCAGCAGCTTGGCCGGGGTAGCTGGCACAGATACGCAGTATTTT
TRBD1,-,TRBJ2-7,TRBV5-1,CASSSPMPGQSSYEQYF,TGCGCCAGCAGCTCTCCAATGCCGGGACAGAGCTCCTACGAGCAGTACTTC
-,-,TRBJ1-1,TRBV27,CASSPRVRLGTEAFF,TGTGCCAGCAGCCCCAGGGTGCGCCTGGGCACTGAAGCTTTCTTT
-,-,TRBJ1-4,TRBV28,CASTEGIVAEKLFF,TGTGCCAGCACCGAGGGTATTGTGGCTGAAAAACTGTTTTTT
-,few,TRBJ2-7,TRBV4-2,CASSQGSTYEQYF,TGTGCCAGCAGCCAAGGGAGTACCTACGAGCAGTACTTC
-,-,TRBJ1-1,TRBV19,CASSPGMNTEAFF,TGTGCCAGTAGTCCCGGTATGAACACTGAAGCTTTCTTT
-,-,TRBJ2-1,TRBV9,CASSVGGRNEQFF,TGTGCCAGCAGCGTAGGAGGTAGGAATGAGCAGTTCTTC
-,-,TRBJ2-1,TRBV10-1,CASRPITGNNEQFF,TGCGCCAGCAGACCGATAACAGGGAACAATGAGCAGTTCTTC
TRBD2,-,TRBJ2-2,TRBV7-7,CASSFGLEPGELFF,TGTGCTAGCAGCTTTGGACTAGAGCCCGGGGAGCTGTTTTTT
TRBD1,once,TRBJ1-6,TRBV5-4,CASSFGTGESPLHF,TGTGCCAGCAGTTTTGGGACAGGGGAATCACCCCTCCACTTT
TRBD1,-,TRBJ1-3,TRBV5-6,CASSWIDRGNTIYF,TGTGCCAGCAGCTGGATCGACAGGGGCAACACCATATATTTT
-,-,TRBJ1-1,TRBV10-3,CAISESQNLVTEAFF,TGTGCCATCAGTGAGTCACAGAACCTGGTCACTGAAGCTTTCTTT
TRBD1,-,TRBJ1-2,TRBV18,CASSPTRQGLDTF,TGTGCCAGCTCACCAACCCGACAGGGGTTAGACACCTTC
TRBD1,-,TRBJ1-2,TRBV6-5,CASSPGTAIRGYTF,TGTGCCAGCAGCCCCGGGACAGCCATCAGGGGCTACACCTTC
-,-,TRBJ1-6,TRBV30,CAWSVLSSYNSPLHF,TGTGCCTGGAGTGTATTGAGCTCCTATAATTCACCCCTCCACTTT
TRBD2,-,TRBJ2-3,TRBV13,CASSPRLAGGLDTQYF,TGTGCCAGCAGCCCCAGACTAGCGGGAGGATTAGATACGCAGTATTTT
TRBD1,-,TRBJ2-3,TRBV7-9,CASSLRQGVADTQYF,TGTGCCAGCAGCTTACGACAGGGGGTGGCAGATACGCAGTATTTT
TRBD1,few,TRBJ2-1,TRBV7-9,CASTGTEDNEQFF,TGTGCCAGCACCGGGACAGAAGACAATGAGCAGTTCTTC
-,-,TRBJ1-1,TRBV2,CASSGEQFTEAFF,TGTGCCAGCAGTGGCGAACAGTTCACTGAAGCTTTCTTT
-,-,TRBJ1-2,TRBV6-5,CASRDADGYTF,TGTGCCAGCAGGGATGCGGATGGCTACACCTTC
TRBD2,-,TRBJ2-3,TRBV7-3,CASSFTAGDTQYF,TGTGCCAGCAGCTTTACAGCGGGGGATACGCAGTATTTT